This T cell receptor beta chain derives from a study of early T cells in non-severe SARS-CoV-2 infection. About the research overall: With bulk RNA from unsorted whole blood as input, sequencing yielded unpaired chains.

Concerning this clonotype: The antigen is not known.

General observations from the study: Using VDJdb, the matching emphasized anti-spike CD8 responses while missing private and CD4 specificities.

The TCR library protocol attached unique molecular identifiers to the individual cDNA molecules. TCRdb itself ran the 5' RACE reads through MiXCR, one entry per CDR3 protein. The repertoire includes tens of thousands of distinct CDR3 sequences, about 8.9% of them detected once, and about 16% sits in the top ten. CDR1 is SGHNT, CDR2 YYREEE, per germline (reference sequence). Trimming at V came to 2 bases and at J to 5 bases, leaving 6 bases not matched to a gene. This CDR3 has 15 amino acids. V gene TRBV5-4 combines with J gene TRBJ2-4, with 8 positions matching TRBD1. Sequenced input: whole blood. The source is an adult who was a healthcare worker with PCR-confirmed SARS-CoV-2 infection or an uninfected control (not recorded which). CDR3 nucleotide sequence: TGTGCCAGCAGCTTTCCAGGGGGCGCGGAAAACATTCAGTACTTC. This codes for CASSFPGGAENIQYF.